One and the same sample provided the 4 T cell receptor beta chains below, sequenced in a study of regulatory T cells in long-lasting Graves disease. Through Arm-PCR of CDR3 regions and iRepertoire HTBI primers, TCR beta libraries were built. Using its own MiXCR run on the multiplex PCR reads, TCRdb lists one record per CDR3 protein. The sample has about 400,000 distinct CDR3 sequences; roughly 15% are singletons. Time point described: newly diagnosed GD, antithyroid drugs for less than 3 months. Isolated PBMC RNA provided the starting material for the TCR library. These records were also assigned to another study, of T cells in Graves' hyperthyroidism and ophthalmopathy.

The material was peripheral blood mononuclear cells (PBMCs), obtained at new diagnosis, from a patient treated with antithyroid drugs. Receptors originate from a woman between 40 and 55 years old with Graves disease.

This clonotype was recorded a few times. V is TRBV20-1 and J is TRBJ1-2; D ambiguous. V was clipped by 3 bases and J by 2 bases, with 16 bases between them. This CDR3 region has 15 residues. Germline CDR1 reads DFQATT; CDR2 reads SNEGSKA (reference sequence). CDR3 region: CSASPVRAGNYGYTF. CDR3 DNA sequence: TGCAGTGCTAGTCCGGTCCGGGCTGGGAACTATGGCTACACCTTC.

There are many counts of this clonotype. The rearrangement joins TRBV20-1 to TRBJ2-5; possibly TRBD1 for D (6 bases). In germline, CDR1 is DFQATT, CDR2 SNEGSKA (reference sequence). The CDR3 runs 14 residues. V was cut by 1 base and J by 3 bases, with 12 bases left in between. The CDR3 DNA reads TGCAGTGCTAGAGGAGCCGGGACAAAAGAGACCCAGTACTTC. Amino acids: CSARGAGTKETQYF.

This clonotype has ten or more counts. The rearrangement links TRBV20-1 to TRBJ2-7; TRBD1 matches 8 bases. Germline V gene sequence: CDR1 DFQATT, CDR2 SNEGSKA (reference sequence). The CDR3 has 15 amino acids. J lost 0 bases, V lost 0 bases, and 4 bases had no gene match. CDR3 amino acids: CSARDRQGPSYEQYF. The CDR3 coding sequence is TGCAGTGCTAGAGACCGACAGGGGCCCTCCTACGAGCAGTACTTC.

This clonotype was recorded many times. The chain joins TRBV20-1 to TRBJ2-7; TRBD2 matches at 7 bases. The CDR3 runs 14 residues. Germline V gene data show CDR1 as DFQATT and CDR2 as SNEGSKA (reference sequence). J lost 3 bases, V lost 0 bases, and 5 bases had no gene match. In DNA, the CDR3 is TGCAGTGCTAGAGATGGGAGCGGGGTCTACGAGCAGTACTTC. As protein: CSARDGSGVYEQYF.